Listed here are 21 T cell receptor beta chains from one sample, sequenced in a study of cytomegalovirus exposure and HLA in healthy donors. The PCR made use of 60 Vbeta and 13 Jbeta primers. Clones were read by immunoSEQ multiplex PCR, and TCRdb kept only the in-frame ones, dropping some. The sample lists more than 80,000 clones, 55% to 70% occurring once. The sequenced sample was PBMCs. The receptors were sampled from a woman in her thirties or forties in good health and CMV-seropositive.

The rearrangement uses TRBV6-5 and TRBJ1-2; 11 bases are a match to TRBD1. The ends lost 5 bases at V and 7 bases at J; junction bases unmatched: 9. This CDR3 is 15 amino acids long. CDR1 and CDR2 from the germline V gene are MNHEY and SVGAGI. CDR3 loop: CASSIKYGTGGGYTF. In nucleotides, the CDR3 is TGTGCCAGCAGTATAAAGTACGGGACAGGGGGTGGCTACACCTTC.

The sample holds a few counts of this clone. The gene calls are TRBV18 and TRBJ1-2, with a weak D call TRBD1 (5 bases). The V and J ends lost 3 bases and 7 bases respectively, with 21 bases between them. This CDR3 contains 16 residues. In germline, CDR1 is KGHSH, CDR2 LQKENI. CDR3 sequence reads: CASSPLKTGGQFGYTF. The CDR3 DNA reads TGTGCCAGCTCACCCCTTAAAACGGGGGGTCAGTTTGGCTACACCTTC.

This clone was recorded a few times. V is TRBV7-2 and J is TRBJ1-5; 9 nucleotides match TRBD1. V lost 5 bases, J lost 2 bases, and 7 bases stayed unmatched. This CDR3 contains 16 residues. Germline V gives CDR1 SGHTA, CDR2 FQGNSA. CDR3 coding DNA: TGTGCCAGCAGCCCTGCACAGGGGGCGCGCAATCAGCCCCAGCATTTT. As protein: CASSPAQGARNQPQHF.

The chain recombines TRBV5-1 with TRBJ2-1, with D maybe TRBD1 (5 bases). Germline V gene lookup returns CDR1 SGHRS and CDR2 YFSETQ. The CDR3 loop spans 16 amino acids. V was pared by 0 bases and J by 4 bases, with 14 bases between. CDR3 sequence reads: CASSLGWQGKYNEQFF. CDR3 coding DNA: TGCGCCAGCAGCTTGGGATGGCAGGGCAAATACAATGAGCAGTTCTTC.

The chain is built from TRBV9 and TRBJ2-7, with a tentative D call TRBD2 (5 bases). Trimming shortened V by 0 bases and J by 3 bases, and 16 bases separated the two germline ends. The germline V gene has CDR1 SGDLS and CDR2 YYNGEE. This CDR3 contains 16 residues. This CDR3 is CASSVGMGEGDYEQYF. In DNA, the CDR3 is TGTGCCAGCAGCGTAGGTATGGGAGAGGGCGACTACGAGCAGTACTTC. Using reference TRBV9 and TRBJ2-7 for the parts outside the CDR3, the full variable domain is DSGVTQTPKHLITATGQRVTLRCSPRSGDLSVYWYQQSLDQGLQFLIQYYNGEERAKGNILERFSAQQFPDLHSELNLSSLELGDSALYFCASSVGMGEGDYEQYFGPGTRLTVT.

The V gene is TRBV19, the J gene TRBJ2-1; 8 bases align to TRBD1. There are 16 residues in the CDR3. J was trimmed by 4 bases and V by 6 bases; bases with no gene match: 11. Germline CDR1 is LNHDA and CDR2 is SQIVND (reference sequence). The CDR3 DNA follows: TGTGCCAGTAGCCGCTTAGGGACAGGAACGTACAATGAGCAGTTCTTC. Protein: CASSRLGTGTYNEQFF.

There are a few counts of this clone. The V gene is TRBV6-1, the J gene TRBJ2-1; no firm D call. Germline CDR1 MNHNS, CDR2 SASEGT. The CDR3 is 13 residues long. With 4 bases removed from V and 4 bases from J, the gap between germline ends came to 8 bases. For the CDR3, the DNA is TGTGCCAGCAGTGCCGCCCGGTACAATGAGCAGTTCTTC. This codes for CASSAARYNEQFF.

This clone appeared once. The chain uses TRBV19 and TRBJ1-3, with D uncertain. Trimming took 3 bases from V and 4 from J, leaving 10 bases between them. CDR1 and CDR2 (germline): LNHDA, SQIVND (reference sequence). The CDR3 covers 14 residues. CDR3 region: CASSIMGLGNTIYF. Written as DNA, the CDR3 is TGTGCCAGTAGTATTATGGGCTTGGGAAACACCATATATTTT.

The CDR3: CASSRNRDTGELFF. Here the CDR3 DNA reads TGTGCCAGCAGCCGAAACAGGGACACCGGGGAGCTGTTTTTT. This rearrangement joins TRBV7-7 to TRBJ2-2; TRBD1 is a possible D gene (6 bases). V was shortened by 5 bases and J by 3 bases, with 10 bases between the two germline ends. The CDR3 length is 14 residues. The germline V gene encodes CDR1 SSHAT and CDR2 FNYEAQ (reference sequence).

CDR3 amino acids: CASSRLAGGQREQYF. CDR3 sequence (DNA): TGTGCCAGCAGTAGACTAGCGGGAGGGCAGCGGGAGCAGTACTTC. The chain is built from TRBV6-5 and TRBJ2-7; 14 nucleotides align to TRBD2. CDR1 is MNHEY, CDR2 SVGAGI, per germline. V shed 5 bases, J shed 7 bases, and the junction held 7 bases outside the gene matches. The CDR3 is 15 residues long.

This chain links TRBV18 with TRBJ1-2; D not resolved. The CDR3 is 13 amino acids. Trimming cost V 3 bases and J 8 bases, with 13 bases left between them. Germline V CDR1 and CDR2: KGHSH, LQKENI. The CDR3 DNA reads as TGTGCCAGCTCACCTGCCCAGTGGAGAGGCTACACCTTC. Translated, it gives CASSPAQWRGYTF.

This chain links TRBV19 with TRBJ2-1, with 9 bases lining up with TRBD2. The V segment lost 0 bases and the J segment 6 bases; nucleotides outside the gene matches: 9. The CDR3 has 17 amino acids. Germline V lookup: CDR1 LNHDA, CDR2 SQIVND (reference sequence). CDR3 region: CASSIDHGGSGSNEQFF. The CDR3 bases are TGTGCCAGTAGTATAGATCATGGCGGTAGCGGGAGCAATGAGCAGTTCTTC.

V gene TRBV7-9 combines with J gene TRBJ2-1; no clear D. CDR1 and CDR2 (germline): SEHNR, FQNEAQ (reference sequence). CDR3 size: 14 residues. Trimming pared 2 bases from V and 7 bases from J, leaving 12 bases between. The CDR3 bases are TGTGCCAGCAGCTTATTACCCCCGAGGAATGAGCAGTTCTTC. This sequence encodes CASSLLPPRNEQFF.

CDR3 coding DNA: TGTGCCACCAGCAGAGGACAGGGGATCAACTATGGCTACACCTTC. It is translated as CATSRGQGINYGYTF. The chain combines TRBV15 with TRBJ1-2, with TRBD1 matching 8 bases. The length of the CDR3 is 15 residues. In germline, CDR1 is LNHNV, CDR2 YYDKDF (reference sequence). V was clipped by 1 base and J by 2 bases; unmatched bases: 3.

The rearrangement joins TRBV28 to TRBJ1-2; 8 bases match TRBD1. This CDR3 is built from 16 residues. Germline lookup yields CDR1 MDHEN and CDR2 SYDVKM. Unmatched junction bases numbered 12, after V lost 7 bases and J lost 2 bases. CDR3 DNA: TGTGCCAGCACCTTACCCTCAGGGGGCGCGAACTATGGCTACACCTTC. It is translated as CASTLPSGGANYGYTF.

This chain links TRBV5-1 with TRBJ1-2; D gene ambiguous. Germline CDR1 reads SGHRS; CDR2 reads YFSETQ. The CDR3 spans 15 residues. Trimming took 3 bases from V and 1 from J, leaving 13 bases between them. The CDR3 loop is CASSYGFQNNYGYTF. The CDR3 region has the DNA TGCGCCAGCAGCTACGGGTTTCAGAATAACTATGGCTACACCTTC. Supplemented by reference TRBV5-1 and TRBJ1-2, the full variable domain reads KAGVTQTPRYLIKTRGQQVTLSCSPISGHRSVSWYQQTPGQGLQFLFEYFSETQRNKGNFPGRFSGRQFSNSRSEMNVSTLELGDSALYLCASSYGFQNNYGYTFGSGTRLTVV.

This rearrangement joins TRBV27 to TRBJ1-1, with unresolved D. The germline V gene encodes CDR1 MNHEY and CDR2 SMNVEV (reference sequence). V gave up 5 bases and J gave up 4 bases, with 17 bases separating them. CDR3 length equals 15 residues. This chain's CDR3 is CASSPDRTYTTEAFF. The CDR3 DNA follows: TGTGCCAGCAGTCCCGACCGGACTTACACCACTGAAGCTTTCTTT.

The rearrangement joins TRBV7-8 to TRBJ2-7, with 8 bases lining up with TRBD2. Germline assignment: CDR1 SGHVS and CDR2 FQNEAQ. With 3 bases clipped from V and 5 bases from J, the junction kept 6 bases outside the gene matches. The CDR3 has 14 residues. CDR3 sequence reads: CASSLAGGLNEQYF. CDR3 nucleotides: TGTGCCAGCAGCTTGGCGGGAGGCTTAAACGAGCAGTACTTC.

DNA for the CDR3: TGTGCCAGCAGCGTAAAACGGGAGGGCCTAACCGGGGAGCTGTTTTTT. Translated: CASSVKREGLTGELFF. The J gene is TRBJ2-2, the V gene TRBV9; 8 nucleotides match TRBD2. Germline loops: CDR1 SGDLS, CDR2 YYNGEE. The CDR3 runs to 16 residues. Trimming cost V 1 base and J 5 bases; bases outside gene matches: 7.

CDR3 in amino acids: CASSLEFGEGLEFVQYF. CDR3 DNA sequence: TGTGCCAGCAGCTTGGAGTTCGGGGAGGGTCTAGAATTCGTGCAGTACTTC. The chain joins TRBV5-6 to TRBJ2-7; 7 positions match TRBD2. CDR1 is SGHDT, CDR2 YYEEEE, per germline. J lost 9 bases, V lost 0 bases, and 18 bases had no gene match. The CDR3 spans 17 residues.

This clone was detected a few times. The J gene is TRBJ1-2, the V gene TRBV19, with D unresolved. From germline, CDR1 is LNHDA and CDR2 SQIVND (reference sequence). The ends were cut back, 6 bases at V and 0 bases at J, with 17 bases in the middle. This CDR3 is 16 amino acids long. CDR3 loop: CASRRRRGNANYGYTF. The CDR3, as DNA: TGTGCCAGTAGACGCCGTCGGGGAAATGCTAACTATGGCTACACCTTC. The whole variable domain, remainder taken from reference TRBV19 and TRBJ1-2, is DGGITQSPKYLFRKEGQNVTLSCEQNLNHDAMYWYRQDPGQGLRLIYYSQIVNDFQKGDIAEGYSVSREKKESFPLTVTSAQKNPTAFYLCASRRRRGNANYGYTFGSGTRLTVV.